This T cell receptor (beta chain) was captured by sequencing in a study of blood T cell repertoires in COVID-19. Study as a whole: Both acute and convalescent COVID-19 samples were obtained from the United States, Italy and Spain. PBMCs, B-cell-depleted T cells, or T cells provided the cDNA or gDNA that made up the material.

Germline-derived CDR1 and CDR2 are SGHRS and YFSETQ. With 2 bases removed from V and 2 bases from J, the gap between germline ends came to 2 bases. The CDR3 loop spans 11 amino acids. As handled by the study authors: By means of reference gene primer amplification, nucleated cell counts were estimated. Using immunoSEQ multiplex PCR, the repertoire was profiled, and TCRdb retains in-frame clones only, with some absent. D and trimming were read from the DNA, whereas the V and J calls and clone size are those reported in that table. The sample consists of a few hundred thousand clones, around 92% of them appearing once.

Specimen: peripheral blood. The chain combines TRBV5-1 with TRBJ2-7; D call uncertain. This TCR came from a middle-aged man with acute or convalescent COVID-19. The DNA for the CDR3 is TGCGCCAGCAGCTTCGCCTACGAGCAGTACTTC. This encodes CASSFAYEQYF.